The T cell receptor beta chain described here comes from a study of T cells in Graves' hyperthyroidism and ophthalmopathy. This clonotype occurred many times. What it binds is not known. Uncontrolled infection, other autoimmune disease, pregnancy or lactation led to exclusion. This sample holds PBMCs from less than 13 ml fresh peripheral blood. Findings and limits, study-wide: Stable hyperthyroidism was separated from ophthalmopathy by a model based on 13 V-J features.

The CDR3 sequence is 14 residues long. V lost 4 bases and J lost 2; bases outside the gene matches: 2. CDR1 is MDHEN and CDR2 is SYDVKM in the germline V gene. Using RNA transcripts as the source, TCR beta CDR3 regions were amplified. HTBI primers drove first-round RT-PCR of the TCR CDR3. TCRdb passed the multiplex PCR reads through MiXCR, listing each CDR3 protein once. Of roughly 240,000 distinct CDR3 sequences in the sample, roughly a quarter were seen once. V gene TRBV28 combines with J gene TRBJ2-1, with TRBD2 identical over 7 bases. The sequence was collected from a woman in her thirties or forties with Graves' ophthalmopathy. The source material was blood. CDR3 residues: CASSYGLAYNEQFF. In nucleotides, the CDR3 is TGTGCCAGCAGTTACGGACTAGCCTACAATGAGCAGTTCTTC.